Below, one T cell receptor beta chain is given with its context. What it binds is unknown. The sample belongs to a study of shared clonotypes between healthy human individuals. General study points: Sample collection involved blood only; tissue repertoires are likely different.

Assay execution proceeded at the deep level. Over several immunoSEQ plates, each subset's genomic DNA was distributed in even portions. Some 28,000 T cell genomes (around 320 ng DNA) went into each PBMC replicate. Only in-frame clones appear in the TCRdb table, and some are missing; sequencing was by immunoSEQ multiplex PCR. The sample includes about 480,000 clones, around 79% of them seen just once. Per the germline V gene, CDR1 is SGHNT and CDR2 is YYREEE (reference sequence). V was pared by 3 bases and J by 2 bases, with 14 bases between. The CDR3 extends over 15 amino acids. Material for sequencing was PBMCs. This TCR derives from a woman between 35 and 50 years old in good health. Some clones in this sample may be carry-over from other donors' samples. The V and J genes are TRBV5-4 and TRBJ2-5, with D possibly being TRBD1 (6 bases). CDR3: CASSSGNDRQETQYF. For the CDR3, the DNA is TGTGCCAGCAGCTCGGGGAATGACAGGCAAGAGACCCAGTACTTC.